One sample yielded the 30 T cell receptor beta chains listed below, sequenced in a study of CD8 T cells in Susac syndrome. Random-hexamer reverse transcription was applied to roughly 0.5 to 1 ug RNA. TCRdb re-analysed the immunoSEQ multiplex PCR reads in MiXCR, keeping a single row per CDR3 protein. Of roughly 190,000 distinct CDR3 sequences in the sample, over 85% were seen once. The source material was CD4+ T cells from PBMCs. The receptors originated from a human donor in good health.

CDR3 nucleotides: TGTGCCAGCAGAACGGACAGGGGGCATCAGCCCCAGCATTTT. Amino acids: CASRTDRGHQPQHF. The chain employs TRBV7-9 and TRBJ1-5; 11 bases align to TRBD1. Germline V CDR1 and CDR2: SEHNR, FQNEAQ (reference sequence). The CDR3 is 14 residues long. V was pared by 6 bases and J by 5 bases, with 3 bases of the junction left unmatched. Filled out from reference TRBV7-9 and TRBJ1-5, the complete variable domain reads DTGVSQNPRHKITKRGQNVTFRCDPISEHNRLYWYRQTLGQGPEFLTYFQNEAQLEKSRLLSDRFSAERPKGSFSTLEIQRTEQGDSAMYLCASRTDRGHQPQHFGDGTRLSIL.

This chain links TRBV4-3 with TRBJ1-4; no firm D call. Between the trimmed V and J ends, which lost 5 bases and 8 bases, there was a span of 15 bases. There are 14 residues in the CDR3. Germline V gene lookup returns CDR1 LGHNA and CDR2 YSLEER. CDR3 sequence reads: CASSSSTRFEKLFF. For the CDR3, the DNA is TGCGCCAGCAGCTCAAGTACCCGGTTCGAAAAACTGTTTTTT.

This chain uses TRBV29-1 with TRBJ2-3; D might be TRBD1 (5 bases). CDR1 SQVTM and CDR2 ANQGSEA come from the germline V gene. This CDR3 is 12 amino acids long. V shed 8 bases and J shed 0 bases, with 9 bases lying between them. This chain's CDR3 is CSSKGSTDTQYF. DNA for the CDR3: TGCAGCTCAAAGGGGAGCACAGATACGCAGTATTTT.

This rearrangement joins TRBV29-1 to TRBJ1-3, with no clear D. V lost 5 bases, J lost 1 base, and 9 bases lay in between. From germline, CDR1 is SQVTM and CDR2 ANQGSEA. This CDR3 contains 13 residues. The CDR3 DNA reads TGCAGCGTTTGGACGGGGTCTGGAAACACCATATATTTT. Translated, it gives CSVWTGSGNTIYF.

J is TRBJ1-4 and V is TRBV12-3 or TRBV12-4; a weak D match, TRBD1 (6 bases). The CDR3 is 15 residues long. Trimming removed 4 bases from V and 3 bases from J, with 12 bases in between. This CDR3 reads CASSSPTGPNEKLFF. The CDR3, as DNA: TGTGCCAGCAGTTCCCCGACAGGTCCTAATGAAAAACTGTTTTTT.

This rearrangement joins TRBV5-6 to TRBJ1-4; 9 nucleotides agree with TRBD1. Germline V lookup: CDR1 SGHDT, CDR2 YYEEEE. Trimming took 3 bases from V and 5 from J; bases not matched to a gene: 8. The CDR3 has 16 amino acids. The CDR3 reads CASSSGTGLRNEKLFF. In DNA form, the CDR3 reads TGTGCCAGCAGCTCGGGGACAGGGCTAAGAAATGAAAAACTGTTTTTT. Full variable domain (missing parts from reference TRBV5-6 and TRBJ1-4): DAGVTQSPTHLIKTRGQQVTLRCSPKSGHDTVSWYQQALGQGPQFIFQYYEEEERQRGNFPDRFSGHQFPNYSSELNVNALLLGDSALYLCASSSGTGLRNEKLFFGSGTQLSVL.

The CDR3 region is CAWSRQAGGYTF. The CDR3 DNA reads TGTGCCTGGAGCCGACAGGCGGGCGGCTACACCTTC. The gene calls are TRBV30 and TRBJ1-2; D might be TRBD1 (6 bases). CDR3 size: 12 residues. The V and J ends lost 3 bases and 8 bases respectively, with 13 bases between them. Germline V lookup: CDR1 GTSNPN, CDR2 SVGIG (reference sequence).

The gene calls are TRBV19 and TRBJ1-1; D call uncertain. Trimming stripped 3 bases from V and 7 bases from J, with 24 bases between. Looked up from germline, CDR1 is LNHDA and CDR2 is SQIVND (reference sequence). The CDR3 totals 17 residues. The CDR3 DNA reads TGTGCCAGTAGTATCCCAACCTTGAACAGCCCTACGATTGAAGCTTTCTTT. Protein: CASSIPTLNSPTIEAFF. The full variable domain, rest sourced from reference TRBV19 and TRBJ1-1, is DGGITQSPKYLFRKEGQNVTLSCEQNLNHDAMYWYRQDPGQGLRLIYYSQIVNDFQKGDIAEGYSVSREKKESFPLTVTSAQKNPTAFYLCASSIPTLNSPTIEAFFGQGTRLTVV.

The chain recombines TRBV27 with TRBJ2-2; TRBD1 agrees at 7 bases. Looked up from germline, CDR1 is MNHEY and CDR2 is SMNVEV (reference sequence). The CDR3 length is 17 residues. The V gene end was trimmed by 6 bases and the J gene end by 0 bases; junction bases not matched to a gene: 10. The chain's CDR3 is CASRRVSQGANTGELFF. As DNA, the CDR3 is TGTGCCAGCAGACGAGTCTCCCAGGGGGCGAACACCGGGGAGCTGTTTTTT.

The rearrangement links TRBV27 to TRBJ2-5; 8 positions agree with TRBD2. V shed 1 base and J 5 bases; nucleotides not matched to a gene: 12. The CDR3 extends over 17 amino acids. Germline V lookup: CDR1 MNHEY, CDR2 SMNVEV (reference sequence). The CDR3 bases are TGTGCCAGCAGTTTATTGGTCACCGGGACTAGTGTGGAGACCCAGTACTTC. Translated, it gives CASSLLVTGTSVETQYF.

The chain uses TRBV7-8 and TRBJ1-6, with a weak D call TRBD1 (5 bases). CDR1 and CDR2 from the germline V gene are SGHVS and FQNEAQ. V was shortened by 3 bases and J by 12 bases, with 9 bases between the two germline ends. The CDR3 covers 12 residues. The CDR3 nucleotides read TGTGCCAGCAGCTTTCCCCAGGGACCCCTCCACTTT. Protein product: CASSFPQGPLHF.

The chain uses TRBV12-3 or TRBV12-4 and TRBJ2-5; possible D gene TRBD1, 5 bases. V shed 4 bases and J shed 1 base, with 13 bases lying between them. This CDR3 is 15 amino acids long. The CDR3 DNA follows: TGTGCCAGCAGTTCCTCCCAGGGCCGCCAAGAGACCCAGTACTTC. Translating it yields CASSSSQGRQETQYF.

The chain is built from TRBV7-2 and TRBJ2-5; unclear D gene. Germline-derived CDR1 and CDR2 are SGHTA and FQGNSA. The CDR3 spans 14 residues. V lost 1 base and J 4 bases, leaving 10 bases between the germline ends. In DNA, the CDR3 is TGTGCCAGCAGCTTAGGAGGATTTCGAGAGACCCAGTACTTC. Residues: CASSLGGFRETQYF. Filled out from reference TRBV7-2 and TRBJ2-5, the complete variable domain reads GAGVSQSPSNKVTEKGKDVELRCDPISGHTALYWYRQSLGQGLEFLIYFQGNSAPDKSGLPSDRFSAERTGGSVSTLTIQRTQQEDSAVYLCASSLGGFRETQYFGPGTRLLVL.

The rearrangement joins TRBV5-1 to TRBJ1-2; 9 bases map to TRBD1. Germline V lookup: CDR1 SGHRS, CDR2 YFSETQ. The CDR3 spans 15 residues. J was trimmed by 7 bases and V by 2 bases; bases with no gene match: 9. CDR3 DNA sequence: TGCGCCAGCAGCTTTGGGACAGGGAGAGAGTCTGGCTACACCTTC. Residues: CASSFGTGRESGYTF. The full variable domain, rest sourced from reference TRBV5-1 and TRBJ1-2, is KAGVTQTPRYLIKTRGQQVTLSCSPISGHRSVSWYQQTPGQGLQFLFEYFSETQRNKGNFPGRFSGRQFSNSRSEMNVSTLELGDSALYLCASSFGTGRESGYTFGSGTRLTVV.

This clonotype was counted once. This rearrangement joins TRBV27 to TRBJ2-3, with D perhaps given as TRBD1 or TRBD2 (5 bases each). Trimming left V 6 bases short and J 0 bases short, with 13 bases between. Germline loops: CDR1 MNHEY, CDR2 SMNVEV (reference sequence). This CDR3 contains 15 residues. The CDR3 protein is CASREGRRSTDTQYF. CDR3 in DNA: TGTGCCAGCAGAGAGGGGAGAAGAAGCACAGATACGCAGTATTTT.

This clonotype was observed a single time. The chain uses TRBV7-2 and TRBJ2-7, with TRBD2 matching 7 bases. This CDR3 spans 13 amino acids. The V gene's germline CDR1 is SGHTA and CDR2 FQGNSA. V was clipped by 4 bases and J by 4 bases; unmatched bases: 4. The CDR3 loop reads CASSSPGGYEQYV. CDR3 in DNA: TGTGCCAGCAGCTCGCCGGGGGGTTACGAGCAGTACGTC.

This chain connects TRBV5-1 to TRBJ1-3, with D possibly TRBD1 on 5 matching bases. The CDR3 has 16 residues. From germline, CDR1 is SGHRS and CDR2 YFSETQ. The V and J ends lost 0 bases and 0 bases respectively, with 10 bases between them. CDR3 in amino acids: CASSLGDRDSGNTIYF. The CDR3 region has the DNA TGCGCCAGCAGCTTGGGGGACCGAGACTCTGGAAACACCATATATTTT.

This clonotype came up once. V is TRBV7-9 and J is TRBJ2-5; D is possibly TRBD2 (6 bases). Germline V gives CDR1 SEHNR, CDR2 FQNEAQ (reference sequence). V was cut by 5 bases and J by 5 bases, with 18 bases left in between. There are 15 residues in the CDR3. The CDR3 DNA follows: TGTGCCAGCAGCCGTACTAGCCCTCTCGGGGAGACCCAGTACTTC. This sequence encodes CASSRTSPLGETQYF.

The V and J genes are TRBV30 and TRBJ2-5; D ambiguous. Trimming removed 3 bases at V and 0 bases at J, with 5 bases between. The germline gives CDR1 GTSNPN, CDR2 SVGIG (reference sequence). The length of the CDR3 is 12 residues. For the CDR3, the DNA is TGTGCCTGGAGAGGTTACCAAGAGACCCAGTACTTC. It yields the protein CAWRGYQETQYF.

CDR3 in DNA: TGTGCCAGCAGCCAAGGGGGGTCTGGAAACACCATATATTTT. It translates to CASSQGGSGNTIYF. The rearrangement joins TRBV3-1 to TRBJ1-3; TRBD1 might be the D (5 bases). V was shortened by 1 base and J by 1 base, with 5 bases between the two germline ends. CDR1 and CDR2 from the germline V gene are LGHDT and YNNKEL (reference sequence). This CDR3 is 14 amino acids long. The entire variable domain, with the rest obtained from reference TRBV3-1 and TRBJ1-3, is as follows: DTAVSQTPKYLVTQMGNDKSIKCEQNLGHDTMYWYKQDSKKFLKIMFSYNNKELIINETVPNRFSPKSPDKAHLNLHINSLELGDSAVYFCASSQGGSGNTIYFGEGSWLTVV.

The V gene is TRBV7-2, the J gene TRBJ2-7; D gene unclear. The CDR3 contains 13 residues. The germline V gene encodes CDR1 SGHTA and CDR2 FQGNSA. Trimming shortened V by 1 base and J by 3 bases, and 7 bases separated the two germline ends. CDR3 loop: CASSLVNGYEQYV. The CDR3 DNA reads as TGTGCCAGCAGCTTAGTCAACGGCTACGAGCAGTACGTC.

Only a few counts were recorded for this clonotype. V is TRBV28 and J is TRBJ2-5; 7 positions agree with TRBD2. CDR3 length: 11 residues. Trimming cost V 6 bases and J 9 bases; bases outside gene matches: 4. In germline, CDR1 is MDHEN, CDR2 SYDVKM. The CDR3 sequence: CASSSRGAQYF. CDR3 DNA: TGTGCCAGCAGCTCCCGGGGGGCCCAGTACTTC.

The CDR3 reads CASSVDSDTEAFF. The DNA for the CDR3 is TGTGCCAGCAGTGTAGACTCCGACACTGAAGCTTTCTTT. The chain carries TRBV6-4 and TRBJ1-1, with D unresolved. V was cut by 4 bases and J by 3 bases, with 9 bases left in between. Germline CDR1 reads MRHNA; CDR2 reads SNTAGT. The CDR3 runs to 13 residues.

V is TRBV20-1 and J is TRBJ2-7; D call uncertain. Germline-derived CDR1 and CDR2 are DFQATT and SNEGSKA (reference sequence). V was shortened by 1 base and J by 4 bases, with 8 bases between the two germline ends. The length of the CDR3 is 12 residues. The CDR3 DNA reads TGCAGTGCTAGAGTAAGAGGTTACGAGCAGTACGTC. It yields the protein CSARVRGYEQYV.

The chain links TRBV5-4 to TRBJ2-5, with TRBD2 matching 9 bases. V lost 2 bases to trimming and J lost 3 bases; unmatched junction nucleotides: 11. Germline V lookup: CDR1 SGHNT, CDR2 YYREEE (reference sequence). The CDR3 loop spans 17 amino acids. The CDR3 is CASSFLRGGVGKETQYF. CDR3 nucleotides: TGTGCCAGCAGCTTCTTGCGGGGGGGCGTAGGTAAAGAGACCCAGTACTTC.

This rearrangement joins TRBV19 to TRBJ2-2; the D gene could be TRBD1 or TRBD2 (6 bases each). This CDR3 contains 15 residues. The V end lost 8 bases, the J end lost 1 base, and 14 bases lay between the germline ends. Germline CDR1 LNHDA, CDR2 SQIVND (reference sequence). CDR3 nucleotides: TGTGCCAGTCATGAAGGAGGGGGGAACACCGGGGAGCTGTTTTTT. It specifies CASHEGGGNTGELFF.

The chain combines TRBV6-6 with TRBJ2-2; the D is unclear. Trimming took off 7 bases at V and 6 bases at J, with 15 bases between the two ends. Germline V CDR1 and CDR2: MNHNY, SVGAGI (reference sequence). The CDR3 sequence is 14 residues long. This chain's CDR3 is CASTGPEKSGELFF. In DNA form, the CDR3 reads TGTGCCAGCACAGGTCCAGAAAAATCCGGGGAGCTGTTTTTT.

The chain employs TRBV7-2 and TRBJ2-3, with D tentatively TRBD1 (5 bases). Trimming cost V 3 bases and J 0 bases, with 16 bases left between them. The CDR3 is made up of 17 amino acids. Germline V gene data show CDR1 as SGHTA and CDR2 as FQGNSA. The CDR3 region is CASSFRTPNPSTDTQYF. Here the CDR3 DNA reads TGTGCCAGCAGCTTCCGGACACCCAACCCGAGCACAGATACGCAGTATTTT.

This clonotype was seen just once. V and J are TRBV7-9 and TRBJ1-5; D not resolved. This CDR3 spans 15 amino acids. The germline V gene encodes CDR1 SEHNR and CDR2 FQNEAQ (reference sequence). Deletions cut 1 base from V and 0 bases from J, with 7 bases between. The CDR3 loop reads CASSLDGHSNQPQHF. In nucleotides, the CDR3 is TGTGCCAGCAGCTTAGACGGGCATAGCAATCAGCCCCAGCATTTT. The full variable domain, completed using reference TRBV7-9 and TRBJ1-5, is DTGVSQNPRHKITKRGQNVTFRCDPISEHNRLYWYRQTLGQGPEFLTYFQNEAQLEKSRLLSDRFSAERPKGSFSTLEIQRTEQGDSAMYLCASSLDGHSNQPQHFGDGTRLSIL.

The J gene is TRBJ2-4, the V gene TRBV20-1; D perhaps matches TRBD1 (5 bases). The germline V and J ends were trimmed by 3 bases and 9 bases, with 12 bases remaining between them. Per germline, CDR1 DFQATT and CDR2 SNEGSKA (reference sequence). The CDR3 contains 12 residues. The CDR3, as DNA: TGCAGTGCTAGCTGGGGCACGGGCATTCAGTACTTC. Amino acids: CSASWGTGIQYF.